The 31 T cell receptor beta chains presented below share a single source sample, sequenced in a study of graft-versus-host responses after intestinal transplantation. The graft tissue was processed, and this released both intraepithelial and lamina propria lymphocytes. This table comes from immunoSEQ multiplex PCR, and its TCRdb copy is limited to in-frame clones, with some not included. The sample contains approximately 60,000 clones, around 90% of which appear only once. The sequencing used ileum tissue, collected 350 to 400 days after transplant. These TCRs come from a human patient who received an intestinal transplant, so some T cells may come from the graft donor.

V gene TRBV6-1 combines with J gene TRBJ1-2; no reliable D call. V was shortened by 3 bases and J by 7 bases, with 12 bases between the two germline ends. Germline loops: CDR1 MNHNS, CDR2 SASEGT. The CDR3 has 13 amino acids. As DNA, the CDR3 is TGTGCCAGCAGTGAGAGCAGTCGTGGTGGCTACACCTTC. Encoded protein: CASSESSRGGYTF.

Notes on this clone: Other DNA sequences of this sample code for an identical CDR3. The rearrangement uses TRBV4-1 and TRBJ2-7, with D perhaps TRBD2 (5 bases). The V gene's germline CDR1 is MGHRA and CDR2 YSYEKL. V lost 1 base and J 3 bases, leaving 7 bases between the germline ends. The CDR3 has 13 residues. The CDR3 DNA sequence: TGCGCCAGCAGCCAAGGACTAAGCTACGAGCAGTACTTC. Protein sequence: CASSQGLSYEQYF.

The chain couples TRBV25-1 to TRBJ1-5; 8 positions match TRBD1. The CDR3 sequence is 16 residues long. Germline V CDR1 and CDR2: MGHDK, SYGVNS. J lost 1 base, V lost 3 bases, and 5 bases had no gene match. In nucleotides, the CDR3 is TGTGCCAGCAGTGATCGAACAGGGGGAAGCAATCAGCCCCAGCATTTT. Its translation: CASSDRTGGSNQPQHF.

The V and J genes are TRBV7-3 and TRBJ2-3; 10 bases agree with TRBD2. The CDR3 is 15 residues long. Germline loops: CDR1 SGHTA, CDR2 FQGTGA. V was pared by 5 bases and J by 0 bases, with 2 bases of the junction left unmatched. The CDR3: CASSGLAASTDTQYF. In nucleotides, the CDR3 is TGTGCCAGCAGCGGACTAGCGGCTAGCACAGATACGCAGTATTTT.

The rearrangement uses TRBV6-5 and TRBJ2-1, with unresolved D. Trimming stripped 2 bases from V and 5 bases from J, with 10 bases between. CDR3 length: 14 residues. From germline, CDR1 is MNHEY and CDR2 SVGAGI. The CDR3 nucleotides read TGTGCCAGCAGTTACAGTGACGCTGACAATGAGCAGTTCTTC. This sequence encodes CASSYSDADNEQFF.

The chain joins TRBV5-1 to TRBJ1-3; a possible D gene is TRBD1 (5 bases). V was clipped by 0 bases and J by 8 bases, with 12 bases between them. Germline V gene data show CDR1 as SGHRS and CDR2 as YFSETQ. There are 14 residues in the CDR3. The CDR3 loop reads CASSLGQGGDTIYF. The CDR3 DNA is TGCGCCAGCAGCTTGGGTCAGGGAGGGGACACCATATATTTT.

CDR3 region: CASSRVRQGASLAKNIQYF. In DNA form, the CDR3 reads TGTGCCAGTAGTAGGGTAAGACAGGGGGCCTCCCTAGCCAAAAACATTCAGTACTTC. The chain joins TRBV19 to TRBJ2-4, with TRBD1 identical over 10 bases. CDR1 is LNHDA and CDR2 is SQIVND in the germline V gene (reference sequence). CDR3 length: 19 amino acids. The V and J ends lost 4 bases and 0 bases, in that order; junction bases with no gene match: 12.

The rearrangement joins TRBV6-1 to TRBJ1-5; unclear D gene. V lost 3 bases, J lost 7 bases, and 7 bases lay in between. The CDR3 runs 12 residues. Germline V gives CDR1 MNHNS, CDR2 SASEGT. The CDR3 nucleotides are TGTGCCAGCAGTGAGCCCCGACAGCCCCAGCATTTT. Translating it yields CASSEPRQPQHF.

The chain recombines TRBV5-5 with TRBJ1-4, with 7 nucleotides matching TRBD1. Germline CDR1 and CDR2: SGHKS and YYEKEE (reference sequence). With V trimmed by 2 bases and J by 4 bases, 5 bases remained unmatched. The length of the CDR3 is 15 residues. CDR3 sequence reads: CASSFGTDINEKLFF. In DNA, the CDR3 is TGTGCCAGCAGCTTCGGGACAGACATTAATGAAAAACTGTTTTTT. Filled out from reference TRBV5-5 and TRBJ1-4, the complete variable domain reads DAGVTQSPTHLIKTRGQQVTLRCSPISGHKSVSWYQQVLGQGPQFIFQYYEKEERGRGNFPDRFSARQFPNYSSELNVNALLLGDSALYLCASSFGTDINEKLFFGSGTQLSVL.

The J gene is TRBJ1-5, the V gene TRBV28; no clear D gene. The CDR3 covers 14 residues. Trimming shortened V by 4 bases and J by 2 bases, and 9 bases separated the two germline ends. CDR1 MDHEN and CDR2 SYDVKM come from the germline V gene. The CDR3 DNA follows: TGTGCCAGCAGTTGGGTGGAGGGCAATCAGCCCCAGCATTTT. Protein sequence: CASSWVEGNQPQHF.

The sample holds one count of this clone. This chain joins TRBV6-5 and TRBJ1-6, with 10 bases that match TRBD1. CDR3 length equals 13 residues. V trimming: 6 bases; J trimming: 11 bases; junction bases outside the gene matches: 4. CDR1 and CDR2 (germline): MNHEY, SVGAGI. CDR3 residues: CASSGQGEAPLHF. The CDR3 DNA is TGTGCCAGCAGCGGACAGGGGGAAGCACCCCTCCACTTT.

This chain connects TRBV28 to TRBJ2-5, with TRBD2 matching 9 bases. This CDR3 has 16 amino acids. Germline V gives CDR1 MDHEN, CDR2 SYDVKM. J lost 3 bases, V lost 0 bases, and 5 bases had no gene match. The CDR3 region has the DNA TGTGCCAGCAGTTTATGGGGCGGGAGGGGAAAAGAGACCCAGTACTTC. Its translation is CASSLWGGRGKETQYF. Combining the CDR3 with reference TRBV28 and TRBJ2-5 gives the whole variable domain DVKVTQSSRYLVKRTGEKVFLECVQDMDHENMFWYRQDPGLGLRLIYFSYDVKMKEKGDIPEGYSVSREKKERFSLILESASTNQTSMYLCASSLWGGRGKETQYFGPGTRLLVL.

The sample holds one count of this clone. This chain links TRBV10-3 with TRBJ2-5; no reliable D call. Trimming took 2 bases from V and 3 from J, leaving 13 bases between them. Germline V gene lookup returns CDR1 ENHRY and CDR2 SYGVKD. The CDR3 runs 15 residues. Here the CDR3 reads CAISENSHPEETQYF. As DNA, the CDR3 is TGTGCCATCAGTGAGAACTCCCACCCGGAAGAGACCCAGTACTTC.

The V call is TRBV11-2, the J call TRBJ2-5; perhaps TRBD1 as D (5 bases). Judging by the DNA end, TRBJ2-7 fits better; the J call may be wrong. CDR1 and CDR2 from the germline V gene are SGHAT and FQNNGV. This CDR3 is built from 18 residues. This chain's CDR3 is CASSLGSMAGRGSYEQYF. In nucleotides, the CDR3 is TGTGCCAGCAGCTTAGGGTCGATGGCAGGGCGAGGATCCTACGAGCAGTACTTC.

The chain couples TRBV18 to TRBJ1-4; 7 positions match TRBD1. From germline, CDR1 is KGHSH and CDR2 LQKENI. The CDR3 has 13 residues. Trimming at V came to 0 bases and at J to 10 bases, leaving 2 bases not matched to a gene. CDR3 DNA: TGTGCCAGCTCACCACCAGGGGGCGGAAAACTGTTTTTT. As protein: CASSPPGGGKLFF. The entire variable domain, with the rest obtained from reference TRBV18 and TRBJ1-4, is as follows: NAGVMQNPRHLVRRRGQEARLRCSPMKGHSHVYWYRQLPEEGLKFMVYLQKENIIDESGMPKERFSAEFPKEGPSILRIQQVVRGDSAAYFCASSPPGGGKLFFGSGTQLSVL.

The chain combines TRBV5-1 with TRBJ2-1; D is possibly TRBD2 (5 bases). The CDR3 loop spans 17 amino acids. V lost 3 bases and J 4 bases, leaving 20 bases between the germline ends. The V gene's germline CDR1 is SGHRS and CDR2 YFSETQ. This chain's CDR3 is CASSSPTPSRSYNEQFF. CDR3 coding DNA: TGCGCCAGCAGCTCGCCAACGCCTAGCCGCTCGTACAATGAGCAGTTCTTC.

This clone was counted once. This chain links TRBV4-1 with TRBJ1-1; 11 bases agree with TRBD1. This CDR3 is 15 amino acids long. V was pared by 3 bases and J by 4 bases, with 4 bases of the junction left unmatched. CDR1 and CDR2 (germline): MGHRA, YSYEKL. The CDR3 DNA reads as TGCGCCAGCAGCCATTCCGGGACAGGGGGCACTGAAGCTTTCTTT. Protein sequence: CASSHSGTGGTEAFF.

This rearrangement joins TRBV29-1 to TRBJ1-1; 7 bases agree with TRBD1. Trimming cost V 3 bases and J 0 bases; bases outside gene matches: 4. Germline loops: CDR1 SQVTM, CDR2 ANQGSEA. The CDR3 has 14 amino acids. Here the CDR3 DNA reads TGCAGCGTTGATAAGGGGGCCATGAACACTGAAGCTTTCTTT. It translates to CSVDKGAMNTEAFF.

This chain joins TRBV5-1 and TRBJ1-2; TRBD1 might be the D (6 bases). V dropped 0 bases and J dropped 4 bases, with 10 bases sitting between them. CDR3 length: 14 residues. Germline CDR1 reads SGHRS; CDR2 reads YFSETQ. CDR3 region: CASSLETGAYGYTF. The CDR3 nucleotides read TGCGCCAGCAGCTTGGAGACAGGAGCCTATGGCTACACCTTC.

This CDR3 is CAISESIRFKNIQYF. The CDR3 nucleotides read TGTGCCATCAGTGAGTCGATACGGTTCAAAAACATTCAGTACTTC. The V call is TRBV10-3, the J call TRBJ2-4; unclear D gene. The CDR3 extends over 15 amino acids. V was trimmed by 0 bases and J by 3 bases, leaving 9 bases between them. Germline assignment: CDR1 ENHRY and CDR2 SYGVKD.

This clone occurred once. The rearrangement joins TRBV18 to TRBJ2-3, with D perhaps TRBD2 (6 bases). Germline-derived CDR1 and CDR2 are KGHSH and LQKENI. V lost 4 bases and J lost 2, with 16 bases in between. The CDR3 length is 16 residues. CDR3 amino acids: CASSQAPGLPTDTQYF. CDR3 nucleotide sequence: TGTGCCAGCTCACAGGCCCCGGGACTTCCCACAGATACGCAGTATTTT.

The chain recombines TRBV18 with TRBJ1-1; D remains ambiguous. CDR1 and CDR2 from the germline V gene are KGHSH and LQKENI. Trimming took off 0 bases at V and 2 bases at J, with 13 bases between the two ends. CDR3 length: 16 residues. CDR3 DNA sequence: TGTGCCAGCTCACCACCGTTTTTGGGCAGAAACACTGAAGCTTTCTTT. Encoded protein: CASSPPFLGRNTEAFF.

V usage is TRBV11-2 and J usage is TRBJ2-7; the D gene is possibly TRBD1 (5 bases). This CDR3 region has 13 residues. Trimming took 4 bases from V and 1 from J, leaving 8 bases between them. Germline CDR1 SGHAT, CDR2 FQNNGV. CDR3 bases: TGTGCCAGCAGCTGGGGCCCGTCCTACGAGCAGTACTTC. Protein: CASSWGPSYEQYF.

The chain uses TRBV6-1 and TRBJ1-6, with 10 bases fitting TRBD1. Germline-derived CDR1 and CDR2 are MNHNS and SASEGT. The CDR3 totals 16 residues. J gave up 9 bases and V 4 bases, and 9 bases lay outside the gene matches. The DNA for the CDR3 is TGTGCCAGCAGTGCTGTGACCGGGACAGGGGTTTCACCCCTCCACTTT. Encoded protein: CASSAVTGTGVSPLHF.

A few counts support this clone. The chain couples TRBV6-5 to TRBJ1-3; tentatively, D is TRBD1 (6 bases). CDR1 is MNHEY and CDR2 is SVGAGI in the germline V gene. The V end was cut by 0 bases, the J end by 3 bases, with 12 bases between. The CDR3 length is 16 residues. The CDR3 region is CASSYSGGNLGNTIYF. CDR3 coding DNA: TGTGCCAGCAGTTACTCGGGGGGCAACCTTGGAAACACCATATATTTT.

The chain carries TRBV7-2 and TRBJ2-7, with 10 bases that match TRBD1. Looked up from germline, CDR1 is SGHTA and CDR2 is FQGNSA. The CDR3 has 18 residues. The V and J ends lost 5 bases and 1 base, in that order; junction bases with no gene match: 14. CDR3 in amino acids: CASSGAGTGASLSYEQYF. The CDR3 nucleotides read TGTGCCAGCAGCGGCGCCGGGACAGGGGCTTCCCTTTCCTACGAGCAGTACTTC. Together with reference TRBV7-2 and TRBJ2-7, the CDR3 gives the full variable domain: GAGVSQSPSNKVTEKGKDVELRCDPISGHTALYWYRQSLGQGLEFLIYFQGNSAPDKSGLPSDRFSAERTGGSVSTLTIQRTQQEDSAVYLCASSGAGTGASLSYEQYFGPGTRLTVT.

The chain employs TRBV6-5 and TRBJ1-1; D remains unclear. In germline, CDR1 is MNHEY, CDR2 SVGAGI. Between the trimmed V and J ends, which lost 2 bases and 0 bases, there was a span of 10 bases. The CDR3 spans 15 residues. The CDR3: CASSYNPAMNTEAFF. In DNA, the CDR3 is TGTGCCAGCAGTTACAATCCAGCTATGAACACTGAAGCTTTCTTT.

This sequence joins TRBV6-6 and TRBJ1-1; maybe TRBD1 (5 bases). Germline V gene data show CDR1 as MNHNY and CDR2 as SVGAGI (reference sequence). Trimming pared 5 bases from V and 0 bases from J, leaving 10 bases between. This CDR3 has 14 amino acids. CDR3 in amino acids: CASSTTAMNTEAFF. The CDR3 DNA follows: TGTGCCAGCAGTACGACAGCTATGAACACTGAAGCTTTCTTT.

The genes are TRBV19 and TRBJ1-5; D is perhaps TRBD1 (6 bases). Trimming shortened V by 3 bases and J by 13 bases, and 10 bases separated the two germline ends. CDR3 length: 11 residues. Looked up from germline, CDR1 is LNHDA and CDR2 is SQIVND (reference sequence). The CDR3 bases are TGTGCCAGTAGTATGGGGGGGCCACAGCATTTT. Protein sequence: CASSMGGPQHF.

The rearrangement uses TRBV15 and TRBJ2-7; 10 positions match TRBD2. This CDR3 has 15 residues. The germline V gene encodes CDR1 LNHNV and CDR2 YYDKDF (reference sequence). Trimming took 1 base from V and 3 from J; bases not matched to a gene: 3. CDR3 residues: CATSRGLAGDYEQYF. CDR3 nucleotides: TGTGCCACCAGCAGAGGTCTAGCGGGAGACTACGAGCAGTACTTC. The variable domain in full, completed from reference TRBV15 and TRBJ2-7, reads DAMVIQNPRYQVTQFGKPVTLSCSQTLNHNVMYWYQQKSSQAPKLLFHYYDKDFNNEADTPDNFQSRRPNTSFCFLDIRSPGLGDTAMYLCATSRGLAGDYEQYFGPGTRLTVT.

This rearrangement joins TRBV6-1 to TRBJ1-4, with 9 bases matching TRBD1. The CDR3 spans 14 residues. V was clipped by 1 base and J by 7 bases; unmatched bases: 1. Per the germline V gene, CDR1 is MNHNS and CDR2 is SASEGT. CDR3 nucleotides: TGTGCCAGCAGTGAAGGGACAGGGGTTGAAAAACTGTTTTTT. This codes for CASSEGTGVEKLFF.